The 27 T cell receptor beta chains given below trace back to one sample, sequenced in a study of immune evolution from preneoplasia to lung adenocarcinoma (dated by TCRdb to about 2021). The library relied on the immunoSEQ multiplex PCR assay. As stored in TCRdb, this immuneACCESS dataset retains in-frame rearrangements with V and J assigned. A fraction of the clones does not appear; measured against another copy, unresolved V genes explain less than half of the discrepancy, and the remainder lacks a known reason. The sample table holds 4,800 or so clones, of which approximately 85% were seen once. The ten most abundant clones make up less than 2.5% of the sample. Sequenced: FFPE atypical adenomatous hyperplasia tissue from the lung. The cell subset or site label for this specimen denotes: atypical adenomatous hyperplasia (AAH), lung preneoplasia. Source of these receptors: a person between 65 and 80 years old with lung adenocarcinoma.

This clone turned up a few times. The V and J genes are TRBV30 and TRBJ2-5; 10 bases are shared with TRBD2. With 1 base clipped from V and 4 bases from J, the junction kept 3 bases outside the gene matches. This CDR3 contains 14 residues. The V gene's germline CDR1 is GTSNPN and CDR2 SVGIG (reference sequence). The CDR3 sequence is CAWSDRLAGETQYF. CDR3 in DNA: TGTGCCTGGAGTGATAGACTAGCGGGAGAGACCCAGTACTTC.

The CDR3 bases are TGTGCCAGCAGTGATGGGGGGTTGGGTTGGCCCCAGCATTTT. The encoded protein is CASSDGGLGWPQHF. The chain employs TRBV6-1 and TRBJ1-5; D is possibly TRBD1 (5 bases). The ends were cut back, 3 bases at V and 9 bases at J, with 15 bases in the middle. This CDR3 has 14 amino acids. Germline lookup yields CDR1 MNHNS and CDR2 SASEGT.

This chain connects TRBV5-4 to TRBJ2-5, with 15 positions matching TRBD2. In germline, CDR1 is SGHNT, CDR2 YYREEE (reference sequence). There are 15 residues in the CDR3. V trimming: 4 bases; J trimming: 4 bases; junction bases outside the gene matches: 2. The CDR3 nucleotides are TGTGCCAGCAGCCCGGGACTAGCGGGAGGAGAGACCCAGTACTTC. It codes for CASSPGLAGGETQYF.

The CDR3 DNA sequence: TGTGCCAGCAGCTTAGGGACACGGAACACTGAAGCTTTCTTT. It codes for CASSLGTRNTEAFF. V is TRBV11-3 and J is TRBJ1-1, with D perhaps TRBD1 (5 bases). The CDR3 length is 14 residues. Germline CDR1 and CDR2: SGHNT and YENEEA. The germline V and J ends were trimmed by 1 base and 1 base, with 7 bases remaining between them.

This chain connects TRBV27 to TRBJ2-1; D gene unclear. The CDR3 runs 14 residues. Trimming removed 2 bases at V and 1 base at J, with 6 bases between. Germline V gene data show CDR1 as MNHEY and CDR2 as SMNVEV (reference sequence). The CDR3 spells CASSLLVSYNEQFF. The CDR3 nucleotides read TGTGCCAGCAGTTTACTGGTATCCTACAATGAGCAGTTCTTC.

The V and J genes are TRBV6-1 and TRBJ1-2; the match to TRBD1 covers 8 bases. This CDR3 region has 15 residues. Per the germline V gene, CDR1 is MNHNS and CDR2 is SASEGT. V trimming: 0 bases; J trimming: 7 bases; junction bases outside the gene matches: 7. As DNA, the CDR3 is TGTGCCAGCAGTGAAGCAGAGGACAGGGCCGGTGGCTACACCTTC. Protein sequence: CASSEAEDRAGGYTF.

DNA of the CDR3: TGCGCCAGCAGCCACCCCGACATAAATCAGCCCCAGCATTTT. This translates into CASSHPDINQPQHF. The chain employs TRBV4-1 and TRBJ1-5; D gene unclear. V lost 3 bases to trimming and J lost 4 bases, with 10 bases between them. The CDR3 has 14 residues. The V gene's germline CDR1 is MGHRA and CDR2 YSYEKL.

The rearrangement joins TRBV7-9 to TRBJ2-1, with 11 bases identical to TRBD2. Germline CDR1 is SEHNR and CDR2 is FQNEAQ (reference sequence). The CDR3 is 15 residues long. Germline trimming cut 6 bases from V and 9 bases from J; bases unmatched to any gene: 10. For the CDR3, the DNA is TGTGCCAGCAGACCTACTAGCGGGAGCGTGAGTGAGCAGTTCTTC. Its translation is CASRPTSGSVSEQFF.

This chain connects TRBV6-4 to TRBJ2-2; no clear D gene. V shed 2 bases and J shed 1 base, with 2 bases lying between them. Germline V CDR1 and CDR2: MRHNA, SNTAGT. The CDR3 is 13 residues long. CDR3 DNA: TGTGCCAGCAGTGACGGGAACACCGGGGAGCTGTTTTTT. It encodes CASSDGNTGELFF.

The rearrangement joins TRBV29-1 to TRBJ2-5; D assignment may be TRBD1 or TRBD2 (5 bases each). Trimming shortened V by 6 bases and J by 3 bases, and 17 bases separated the two germline ends. Germline CDR1 reads SQVTM; CDR2 reads ANQGSEA. The CDR3 is made up of 14 amino acids. The CDR3 is CSVRRDRGKETQYF. The CDR3 DNA reads TGCAGCGTCCGACGAGACAGAGGGAAAGAGACCCAGTACTTC.

The rearrangement uses TRBV20-1 and TRBJ2-1; D is uncertain. The germline V and J ends were trimmed by 0 bases and 10 bases, with 7 bases remaining between them. The CDR3 length is 11 residues. CDR1 is DFQATT and CDR2 is SNEGSKA in the germline V gene (reference sequence). The CDR3 sequence: CSAREVREQFF. The CDR3 DNA sequence: TGCAGTGCTAGAGAAGTCAGGGAGCAGTTCTTC.

The CDR3 sequence is CASSDGTIQYEQYF. CDR3 sequence (DNA): TGTGCCAGCAGTGACGGGACTATACAATACGAGCAGTACTTC. The chain combines TRBV6-4 with TRBJ2-7, with 7 bases lining up with TRBD2. This CDR3 has 14 amino acids. Losses at the gene ends were 2 bases for V and 4 bases for J; bases not matched to a gene: 5. Germline-derived CDR1 and CDR2 are MRHNA and SNTAGT.

V is TRBV7-2 and J is TRBJ2-7; 8 bases map to TRBD2. This CDR3 has 16 residues. Germline CDR1 is SGHTA and CDR2 is FQGNSA. Trimming at V came to 5 bases and at J to 0 bases, leaving 9 bases not matched to a gene. The CDR3 sequence is CASSRRGGGSSYEQYF. The DNA for the CDR3 is TGTGCCAGCAGCCGGAGAGGCGGGGGGAGCTCCTACGAGCAGTACTTC.

V gene TRBV5-1 combines with J gene TRBJ2-1; D call uncertain. From germline, CDR1 is SGHRS and CDR2 YFSETQ. CDR3 length equals 15 residues. V gave up 3 bases and J gave up 2 bases, with 12 bases separating them. The CDR3 reads CASSSYRATYNEQFF. CDR3 DNA: TGCGCCAGCAGCTCTTATAGGGCCACCTACAATGAGCAGTTCTTC.

The J gene is TRBJ2-3, the V gene TRBV23-1; 10 bases align to TRBD1. TRBV23-1 is given ORF status, its function remaining uncertain. V shed 0 bases, J shed 1 base, and the junction held 4 bases outside the gene matches. The CDR3 is 17 amino acids. CDR3 residues: CASSQSSGTGGTDTQYF. DNA for the CDR3: TGCGCCAGCAGTCAATCCTCCGGGACAGGGGGCACAGATACGCAGTATTTT.

This rearrangement joins TRBV19 to TRBJ2-7; TRBD1 is a possible D gene (6 bases). Trimming removed 6 bases at V and 5 bases at J, with 17 bases between. CDR1 LNHDA and CDR2 SQIVND come from the germline V gene (reference sequence). The CDR3 runs to 14 residues. The CDR3 loop reads CASRRSQGNHEQYF. CDR3 bases: TGTGCCAGTAGACGTTCTCAGGGGAACCACGAGCAGTACTTC.

The rearrangement joins TRBV18 to TRBJ1-1; D gene ambiguous. Trimming removed 3 bases at V and 6 bases at J, with 8 bases between. The CDR3 is made up of 12 amino acids. The germline V gene has CDR1 KGHSH and CDR2 LQKENI. The CDR3 bases are TGTGCCAGCTCACCCCTCGGAGCTGAAGCTTTCTTT. It codes for CASSPLGAEAFF.

The CDR3 DNA reads TGTGCCAGCTCACCCGAGGTCCCCAGCTCCTACGAGCAGTACTTC. Protein sequence: CASSPEVPSSYEQYF. The V gene is TRBV18, the J gene TRBJ2-7, with D unclear. The CDR3 totals 15 residues. V lost 3 bases, J lost 0 bases, and 12 bases lay in between. Germline loops: CDR1 KGHSH, CDR2 LQKENI.

This CDR3 reads CASSQFDEKLFF. The DNA of the CDR3 is TGTGCCAGCAGCCAATTTGATGAAAAACTGTTTTTT. The rearrangement links TRBV14 to TRBJ1-4; D remains ambiguous. CDR1 and CDR2 (germline): SGHDN, FVKESK. V lost 2 bases to trimming and J lost 6 bases, with 4 bases between them. This CDR3 is built from 12 residues.

This chain uses TRBV4-2 with TRBJ2-1; the match to TRBD2 covers 11 bases. The CDR3 spans 15 residues. Germline V CDR1 and CDR2: LGHNA, YNFKEQ. Trimming took 4 bases from V and 5 from J; bases not matched to a gene: 4. The CDR3 nucleotides are TGTGCCAGCAGCCGACTAGCGGGGCTAGACAATGAGCAGTTCTTC. This gives the protein CASSRLAGLDNEQFF.

The gene calls are TRBV19 and TRBJ2-6; D unresolved. The V end lost 3 bases, the J end lost 3 bases, and 15 bases lay between the germline ends. Looked up from germline, CDR1 is LNHDA and CDR2 is SQIVND (reference sequence). CDR3 length equals 17 residues. The CDR3: CASSIIRRPLGANVLTF. CDR3 nucleotides: TGTGCCAGTAGTATTATCCGTCGCCCACTTGGGGCCAACGTCCTGACTTTC.

The chain combines TRBV11-2 with TRBJ2-7; D possibly uses TRBD1 or TRBD2 (5 bases each). The CDR3 runs 13 residues. Trimming cost V 11 bases and J 3 bases, with 17 bases left between them. Germline-derived CDR1 and CDR2 are SGHAT and FQNNGV. The CDR3 DNA reads as TGTGCCTGTGGGGACCCTCGTTTCTACGAGCAGTACTTC. Encoded protein: CACGDPRFYEQYF.

The J gene is TRBJ1-5, the V gene TRBV30; the D is unclear. There are 14 residues in the CDR3. Germline V gene sequence: CDR1 GTSNPN, CDR2 SVGIG (reference sequence). The germline V and J ends were trimmed by 2 bases and 0 bases, with 8 bases remaining between them. The CDR3 protein is CAWSSGSSNQPQHF. As DNA, the CDR3 is TGTGCCTGGAGTTCTGGGAGTAGCAATCAGCCCCAGCATTTT.

The genes are TRBV30 and TRBJ2-3; D tentatively reads TRBD1 or TRBD2 (5 bases each). The CDR3 totals 17 residues. Deletions cut 5 bases from V and 0 bases from J, with 21 bases between. Germline V gene sequence: CDR1 GTSNPN, CDR2 SVGIG (reference sequence). The CDR3 sequence: CAWVKRGAGISTDTQYF. The CDR3 DNA sequence: TGTGCCTGGGTAAAGAGGGGAGCCGGTATAAGCACAGATACGCAGTATTTT.

This rearrangement joins TRBV19 to TRBJ1-4, with D perhaps matching TRBD1 (5 bases). The germline V gene encodes CDR1 LNHDA and CDR2 SQIVND (reference sequence). Trimming pared 7 bases from V and 11 bases from J, leaving 17 bases between. The CDR3 length is 13 residues. The CDR3 sequence is CASTPSGLDKLFF. For the CDR3, the DNA is TGTGCCAGTACCCCCTCGGGACTTGACAAACTGTTTTTT.

The chain joins TRBV10-3 to TRBJ1-1; 7 bases map to TRBD1. The ends lost 6 bases at V and 0 bases at J; junction bases unmatched: 7. The CDR3 contains 15 residues. Germline CDR1 and CDR2: ENHRY and SYGVKD. The CDR3 DNA reads as TGTGCCATCAGGGACGGCAGGGGGTTGAACACTGAAGCTTTCTTT. Translating it yields CAIRDGRGLNTEAFF.

The chain is built from TRBV2 and TRBJ2-5; D gene ambiguous. The V gene lost 5 bases and the J gene lost 1 base, with 11 bases spanning the gap. The CDR3 is 14 residues long. Germline V gives CDR1 SNHLY, CDR2 FYNNEI. The CDR3 here is CASSRVTAQETQYF. The CDR3 DNA reads TGTGCCAGCAGTCGGGTCACAGCCCAAGAGACCCAGTACTTC.